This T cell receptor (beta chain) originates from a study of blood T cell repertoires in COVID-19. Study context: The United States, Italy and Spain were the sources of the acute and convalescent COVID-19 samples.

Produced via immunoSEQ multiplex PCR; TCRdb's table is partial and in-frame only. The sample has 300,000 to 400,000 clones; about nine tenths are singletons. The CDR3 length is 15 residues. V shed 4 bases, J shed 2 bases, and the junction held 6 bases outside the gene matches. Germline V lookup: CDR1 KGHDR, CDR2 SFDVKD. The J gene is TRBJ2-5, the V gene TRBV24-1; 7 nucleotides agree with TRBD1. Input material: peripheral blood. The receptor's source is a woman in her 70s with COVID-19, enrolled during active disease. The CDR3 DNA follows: TGTGCCACCAGTGAACCGGACAGGCAACAAGAGACCCAGTACTTC. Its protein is CATSEPDRQQETQYF.